These 32 T cell receptor beta chains share one sample of origin, sequenced in a study of shared clonotypes between healthy human individuals. TCRdb's copy holds only in-frame clones and misses some; the assay was immunoSEQ multiplex PCR. The data contain 640,000 or so clones, 60% to 80% of them seen just once; the ten biggest clones take up about 2%. The sample consisted of memory CD4+ T cells sorted from blood. The subset was: CD45RA-negative fraction. The receptors here all came from a woman in her twenties or thirties in good health.

On this clone: This CDR3 is also generated by other DNA sequences in the sample. The CDR3, as DNA: TGTGCCAGCAGCGGACAGGGAAATCAGCCCCAGCATTTT. Its protein product is CASSGQGNQPQHF. The rearrangement joins TRBV7-2 to TRBJ1-5; 8 nucleotides match TRBD1. Trimming cost V 5 bases and J 4 bases; bases outside gene matches: 1. Germline CDR1 SGHTA, CDR2 FQGNSA. The CDR3 spans 13 residues.

This clone came up a few times. The chain recombines TRBV7-3 with TRBJ2-6, with a weak D call TRBD1 (5 bases). The germline gives CDR1 SGHTA, CDR2 FQGTGA. The length of the CDR3 is 19 residues. V dropped 0 bases and J dropped 0 bases, with 15 bases sitting between them. The chain's CDR3 is CASSLTLSTQGSGANVLTF. The DNA for the CDR3 is TGTGCCAGCAGCTTAACACTTTCGACTCAGGGCTCTGGGGCCAACGTCCTGACTTTC.

The rearrangement links TRBV15 to TRBJ1-4; TRBD1 might be the D (6 bases). V was trimmed by 2 bases and J by 2 bases, leaving 12 bases between them. The CDR3 spans 16 residues. Germline values: CDR1 LNHNV, CDR2 YYDKDF (reference sequence). The CDR3 coding sequence is TGTGCCACCAGCAGACTCCAGGGGTGCACTAATGAAAAACTGTTTTTT. The encoded protein is CATSRLQGCTNEKLFF.

This CDR3 reads CASSSTGQGRSPLHF. The DNA for the CDR3 is TGTGCCAGCAGCTCCACTGGACAGGGGAGATCACCCCTCCACTTT. The chain joins TRBV7-2 to TRBJ1-6; 9 positions agree with TRBD1. Losses at the gene ends were 4 bases for V and 10 bases for J; bases not matched to a gene: 8. The CDR3 length is 15 residues. CDR1 SGHTA and CDR2 FQGNSA come from the germline V gene.

The V gene is TRBV21-1, the J gene TRBJ1-4. TRBV21-1 represents a pseudogene. The CDR3 runs 19 residues. The CDR3: CASSKKVRTPQRSNEKLFF. The CDR3 region has the DNA TGTGCCAGCAGCAAGAAGGTCAGGACTCCACAAAGATCTAATGAAAAACTGTTTTTT.

There are a few counts of this clone. The J gene is TRBJ1-4, the V gene TRBV27, with D hard to call. The CDR3 loop spans 15 amino acids. V was shortened by 7 bases and J by 7 bases, with 19 bases between the two germline ends. In germline, CDR1 is MNHEY, CDR2 SMNVEV (reference sequence). This CDR3 reads CASTTIYGVGEKLFF. The CDR3 DNA sequence: TGTGCCAGCACCACCATTTACGGCGTGGGTGAAAAACTGTTTTTT.

This chain uses TRBV6-6 with TRBJ1-1; D unclear. Per the germline V gene, CDR1 is MNHNY and CDR2 is SVGAGI (reference sequence). V lost 5 bases, J lost 0 bases, and 7 bases lay in between. The CDR3 sequence is 13 residues long. This chain's CDR3 is CASSPSMNTEAFF. The CDR3 coding sequence is TGTGCCAGCAGTCCCTCCATGAACACTGAAGCTTTCTTT.

The V and J genes are TRBV10-1 and TRBJ2-3; D is uncertain. The CDR3 has 13 amino acids. The ends were cut back, 2 bases at V and 7 bases at J, with 10 bases in the middle. Germline values: CDR1 WNHNN, CDR2 SYGVQD (reference sequence). The CDR3 coding sequence is TGCGCCAGCAGTGAGAGCAACCGGCATACGCAGTATTTT. Protein: CASSESNRHTQYF.

This chain links TRBV7-7 with TRBJ2-1, with TRBD1 matching over 7 bases. V lost 10 bases, J lost 6 bases, and 9 bases stayed unmatched. CDR1 and CDR2 from the germline V gene are SSHAT and FNYEAQ (reference sequence). CDR3 size: 13 residues. This CDR3 is CANRQGLTNEQFF. In DNA, the CDR3 is TGTGCCAACCGACAGGGCCTAACCAATGAGCAGTTCTTC.

The chain employs TRBV30 and TRBJ1-2; possibly TRBD1 for D (5 bases). Per germline, CDR1 GTSNPN and CDR2 SVGIG (reference sequence). The V gene lost 5 bases and the J gene lost 3 bases, with 7 bases spanning the gap. This CDR3 is built from 11 residues. The CDR3 nucleotides read TGTGCCTGGGGGACGGACTATGGCTACACCTTC. Translation: CAWGTDYGYTF.

The chain has TRBV19 and TRBJ2-3; D is ambiguous. CDR1 is LNHDA, CDR2 SQIVND, per germline (reference sequence). CDR3 length equals 12 residues. Trimming took off 6 bases at V and 2 bases at J, with 6 bases between the two ends. CDR3 region: CASSLNTDTQYF. DNA for the CDR3: TGTGCCAGTAGCCTAAACACAGATACGCAGTATTTT.

The chain recombines TRBV2 with TRBJ1-2, with no clear D. Trimming took off 4 bases at V and 4 bases at J, with 10 bases between the two ends. Looked up from germline, CDR1 is SNHLY and CDR2 is FYNNEI. The CDR3 runs to 13 residues. The CDR3 DNA follows: TGTGCCAGCAGTGTGCAGGCGGGCTATGGCTACACCTTC. Translating it yields CASSVQAGYGYTF. The full variable domain, in which reference TRBV2 and TRBJ1-2 provide the parts outside the CDR3, is EPEVTQTPSHQVTQMGQEVILRCVPISNHLYFYWYRQILGQKVEFLVSFYNNEISEKSEIFDDQFSVERPDGSNFTLKIRSTKLEDSAMYFCASSVQAGYGYTFGSGTRLTVV.

This clone was recorded once. The gene calls are TRBV5-1 and TRBJ1-1, with 7 bases that match TRBD1. This CDR3 is built from 12 residues. The J segment lost 5 bases and the V segment lost 4 bases, leaving 2 bases of the junction unmatched. CDR1 and CDR2 from the germline V gene are SGHRS and YFSETQ. In DNA form, the CDR3 reads TGCGCCAGCAGCCTGACAGGGACTGAAGCTTTCTTT. This translates into CASSLTGTEAFF.

The chain combines TRBV6-1 with TRBJ2-2; 15 bases fit TRBD2. The CDR3 spans 19 residues. V shed 3 bases and J 4 bases; nucleotides not matched to a gene: 9. The germline V gene has CDR1 MNHNS and CDR2 SASEGT. The CDR3 DNA follows: TGTGCCAGCAGTGACCGGGGACTAGCGGGAGGACGCCTCACCGGGGAGCTGTTTTTT. Translating gives CASSDRGLAGGRLTGELFF.

The chain links TRBV28 to TRBJ1-2; 7 bases are a match to TRBD1. This CDR3 spans 14 amino acids. V trimming: 5 bases; J trimming: 0 bases; junction bases outside the gene matches: 3. Germline V gives CDR1 MDHEN, CDR2 SYDVKM. This CDR3 is CASSDGQANYGYTF. DNA for the CDR3: TGTGCCAGCAGTGACGGACAGGCTAACTATGGCTACACCTTC.

The CDR3 DNA reads TGTGCCAGCAGTCCCGGGACTAGTGGAGCCTACACCGGGGAGCTGTTTTTT. The encoded protein is CASSPGTSGAYTGELFF. The chain joins TRBV27 to TRBJ2-2; 8 positions agree with TRBD2. The CDR3 has 17 amino acids. The trim removed 5 bases at V and 3 bases at J, leaving 11 bases unmatched. In germline, CDR1 is MNHEY, CDR2 SMNVEV (reference sequence).

The chain joins TRBV19 to TRBJ1-5, with D possibly TRBD1 on 5 matching bases. Germline assignment: CDR1 LNHDA and CDR2 SQIVND (reference sequence). V was pared by 4 bases and J by 10 bases, with 17 bases between. The CDR3 covers 14 residues. This CDR3 is CASSNGAIALPQHF. CDR3 sequence (DNA): TGTGCCAGTAGTAACGGGGCCATTGCTTTACCCCAGCATTTT.

This chain joins TRBV27 and TRBJ2-7; 9 bases align to TRBD1. J was trimmed by 5 bases and V by 7 bases; bases with no gene match: 9. Germline values: CDR1 MNHEY, CDR2 SMNVEV (reference sequence). The CDR3 is 14 amino acids. CDR3 residues: CASTTGTGSNEQYF. Written as DNA, the CDR3 is TGTGCCAGCACAACCGGGACAGGGTCTAACGAGCAGTACTTC.

The J gene is TRBJ2-1, the V gene TRBV14; D is possibly TRBD2 (5 bases). This CDR3 comprises 14 residues. CDR1 is SGHDN, CDR2 FVKESK, per germline. V shed 0 bases and J shed 9 bases, with 12 bases lying between them. DNA of the CDR3: TGTGCCAGCAGCCAAGATCCCGGGAATGGTGAGCAGTTCTTC. The encoded protein is CASSQDPGNGEQFF.

V usage is TRBV19 and J usage is TRBJ2-7; maybe TRBD2 (6 bases). Trimming pared 3 bases from V and 3 bases from J, leaving 12 bases between. This CDR3 is 14 amino acids long. Per the germline V gene, CDR1 is LNHDA and CDR2 is SQIVND (reference sequence). CDR3 amino acids: CASSMKISGYEQYF. The CDR3, as DNA: TGTGCCAGTAGTATGAAAATTAGCGGCTACGAGCAGTACTTC.

The V call is TRBV2, the J call TRBJ2-1; D is undetermined. Trimming removed 2 bases from V and 9 bases from J, with 5 bases in between. The CDR3 sequence is 11 residues long. CDR1 is SNHLY, CDR2 FYNNEI, per germline. This CDR3 is CASSEIFEQFF. Written as DNA, the CDR3 is TGTGCCAGCAGTGAAATCTTTGAGCAGTTCTTC.

The chain combines TRBV9 with TRBJ2-1; 8 bases line up with TRBD2. Germline values: CDR1 SGDLS, CDR2 YYNGEE. V trimming: 0 bases; J trimming: 9 bases; junction bases outside the gene matches: 11. CDR3 length: 16 amino acids. The chain's CDR3 is CASSVGPAGEQGEQFF. DNA for the CDR3: TGTGCCAGCAGCGTAGGTCCAGCGGGAGAGCAAGGTGAGCAGTTCTTC.

The chain employs TRBV5-1 and TRBJ2-2; 8 bases are shared with TRBD1. V lost 2 bases to trimming and J lost 3 bases; unmatched junction nucleotides: 3. The CDR3 runs 15 residues. Looked up from germline, CDR1 is SGHRS and CDR2 is YFSETQ. The CDR3 region is CASSFRTGYTGELFF. CDR3 nucleotide sequence: TGCGCCAGCAGCTTCCGGACAGGGTACACCGGGGAGCTGTTTTTT.

The V gene is TRBV28, the J gene TRBJ2-5; 11 bases fit TRBD2. Unmatched junction bases numbered 11, after V lost 4 bases and J lost 7 bases. Germline V gene data show CDR1 as MDHEN and CDR2 as SYDVKM. This CDR3 has 16 residues. The CDR3 nucleotides read TGTGCCAGCAGTTCCTTAGCGGGAGGGCTCCGGGGGACCCAGTACTTC. It is translated as CASSSLAGGLRGTQYF.

In nucleotides, the CDR3 is TGCAGCGTTGAATTCGTAAGCCGCGGTGGCTACACCTTC. It encodes CSVEFVSRGGYTF. The rearrangement links TRBV29-1 to TRBJ1-2; no firm D call. The V gene's germline CDR1 is SQVTM and CDR2 ANQGSEA. The germline V and J ends were trimmed by 2 bases and 7 bases, with 14 bases remaining between them. This CDR3 contains 13 residues.

CDR3 DNA sequence: TGTGCCAGCAGTGCAAGGGGGACTAGCGGGTATAGCTCCTACAATGAGCAGTTCTTC. Its translation is CASSARGTSGYSSYNEQFF. The chain links TRBV2 to TRBJ2-1; 12 bases line up with TRBD2. Trimming cost V 4 bases and J 0 bases; bases outside gene matches: 10. The CDR3 runs 19 residues. Germline V lookup: CDR1 SNHLY, CDR2 FYNNEI.

As regards this clone: This is likely an artifact of a read error, given a far larger clone one base away. The chain has TRBV4-1 and TRBJ1-1; no clear D gene. The CDR3 runs 15 residues. CDR1 and CDR2 (germline): MGHRA, YSYEKL. Trimming took off 0 bases at V and 8 bases at J, with 16 bases between the two ends. The CDR3 bases are TGCGCCAGCAGCCAAGATGGTCCCATAAGATCCGAAGCTTTCTTT. Its protein is CASSQDGPIRSEAFF.

J is TRBJ1-1 and V is TRBV7-6; 9 bases align to TRBD1. Trimming took 1 base from V and 4 from J; bases not matched to a gene: 4. CDR1 and CDR2 (germline): SGHVS, FNYEAQ. This CDR3 has 15 amino acids. CDR3 loop: CASSLDGTGSTEAFF. The DNA for the CDR3 is TGTGCCAGCAGCTTAGACGGGACAGGGAGCACTGAAGCTTTCTTT.

The rearrangement joins TRBV28 to TRBJ1-2; TRBD1 might be the D (6 bases). The germline CDR1 and CDR2 sequences are MDHEN and SYDVKM. The CDR3 is made up of 15 amino acids. The V and J ends lost 3 bases and 8 bases respectively, with 19 bases between them. This chain's CDR3 is CASSFGVRGVWGYTF. Here the CDR3 DNA reads TGTGCCAGCAGTTTTGGGGTCAGGGGAGTATGGGGCTACACCTTC.

This chain joins TRBV2 and TRBJ1-5; 8 bases are a match to TRBD1. The CDR3 length is 13 residues. Trimming cost V 7 bases and J 5 bases; bases outside gene matches: 4. CDR1 SNHLY and CDR2 FYNNEI come from the germline V gene. In nucleotides, the CDR3 is TGTGCCAGCAACCTGGACAGGGATCAGCCCCAGCATTTT. Translated: CASNLDRDQPQHF.

This chain connects TRBV7-8 to TRBJ2-6; 7 bases are a match to TRBD1. The junction had 13 bases not matched to a gene; V was cut back by 5 bases and J by 15 bases. The CDR3 is made up of 14 amino acids. Looked up from germline, CDR1 is SGHVS and CDR2 is FQNEAQ. The CDR3 sequence is CASSKIGQASDLTF. CDR3 nucleotides: TGTGCCAGCAGCAAAATTGGACAGGCTTCCGACCTGACTTTC.

The table lists this clone with a few counts. The genes are TRBV29-1 and TRBJ2-2, with TRBD1 as a possible D gene (6 bases). The CDR3 totals 12 residues. The V gene's germline CDR1 is SQVTM and CDR2 ANQGSEA. The CDR3 protein is CRKQGATGELFF. The DNA for the CDR3 is TGCAGAAAACAGGGCGCCACCGGGGAGCTGTTTTTT.